The 32 T cell receptor beta chains below come from one sample, sequenced in a study of beta chain features in type 1 diabetes (dated by TCRdb to the late 2010s). Libraries were prepared through the immunoSEQ multiplex PCR assay. The entire amount of isolated RNA was reverse transcribed using the High Capacity cDNA Reverse Transcription Kit, so the sequenced TCRB transcripts were expressed ones. TCRdb took over this immuneACCESS table, retaining in-frame rearrangements with V and J assigned. Such tables are incomplete; in checked studies, under half of the missing clones stem from an unresolved V gene, and the remainder is unexplained. This sample has about 40,000 clones in its table, and more than 40% of those were observed once. The top ten clones comprise more than 0.65% of the sample. The sequencing input was central memory CD4+ T cells from blood. The receptors come from a woman between 18 and 29 years old in good health.

The rearrangement links TRBV6-5 to TRBJ2-5; D gene unclear. Germline CDR1 and CDR2: MNHEY and SVGAGI. The CDR3 runs 11 residues. CDR3 coding DNA: TGTGCTTCGTCGGGTGAAGAGACCCAGTACTTC. Translated: CASSGEETQYF.

This clone showed up just a few times. CDR3 sequence (DNA): TGTGCCATCAGTGAGTCGGCTAGCGGGGCCTACAATGAGCAGTTCTTC. Translating gives CAISESASGAYNEQFF. V usage is TRBV10-3 and J usage is TRBJ2-1; 9 nucleotides align to TRBD2. CDR3 length: 16 residues. Germline values: CDR1 ENHRY, CDR2 SYGVKD. V shed 0 bases, J shed 2 bases, and the junction held 2 bases outside the gene matches.

The V and J genes are TRBV18 and TRBJ1-2; maybe TRBD1 (5 bases). This CDR3 has 17 amino acids. Trimming shortened V by 2 bases and J by 2 bases, and 18 bases separated the two germline ends. Germline CDR1 KGHSH, CDR2 LQKENI. DNA for the CDR3: TGTGCCAGCTCACCAGCGGGGGGAACATCTGCCAACTATGGCTACACCTTC. It codes for CASSPAGGTSANYGYTF.

A single count supports this clone. The chain uses TRBV27 and TRBJ2-5; a weak D match, TRBD2 (6 bases). Trimming cost V 5 bases and J 1 base, with 11 bases left between them. Germline V CDR1 and CDR2: MNHEY, SMNVEV (reference sequence). This CDR3 comprises 14 residues. The CDR3 loop reads CASSMGGRQETQYF. CDR3 bases: TGTGCCAGCAGTATGGGGGGTCGCCAAGAGACCCAGTACTTC.

The rearrangement joins TRBV18 to TRBJ2-1, with D possibly being TRBD2 (6 bases). V dropped 6 bases and J dropped 6 bases, with 9 bases sitting between them. Germline CDR1 is KGHSH and CDR2 is LQKENI. The CDR3 consists of 12 residues. CDR3 nucleotide sequence: TGTGCCAGCTCCCTAGCGTCCAATGAGCAGTTCTTC. It specifies CASSLASNEQFF.

The chain uses TRBV10-2 and TRBJ2-1; D is unresolved. With 7 bases removed from V and 1 base from J, the gap between germline ends came to 8 bases. In germline, CDR1 is WSHSY, CDR2 SAAADI. This CDR3 is built from 13 residues. CDR3 residues: CASNDLSYNEQFF. CDR3 nucleotides: TGCGCCAGCAACGACTTATCCTACAATGAGCAGTTCTTC.

This rearrangement joins TRBV15 to TRBJ1-6, with 7 bases matching TRBD1. This CDR3 is built from 15 residues. CDR1 and CDR2 from the germline V gene are LNHNV and YYDKDF (reference sequence). Trimming removed 0 bases from V and 4 bases from J; junction bases left unmatched: 0. The CDR3 bases are TGTGCCACCAGCAGAGAACAGGGGTATAATTCACCCCTCCACTTT. It is translated as CATSREQGYNSPLHF.

The chain links TRBV20-1 to TRBJ1-4; possible D gene TRBD1, 6 bases. The germline CDR1 and CDR2 sequences are DFQATT and SNEGSKA (reference sequence). The CDR3 spans 11 residues. Trimming removed 5 bases at V and 8 bases at J, with 9 bases between. The CDR3 DNA follows: TGCAGTGCTTCCCAGGGGGAAAAACTGTTTTTT. Amino acids: CSASQGEKLFF.

The rearrangement joins TRBV5-4 to TRBJ1-4; D is ambiguous. The length of the CDR3 is 14 residues. V lost 2 bases to trimming and J lost 1 base, with 6 bases between them. Germline CDR1 reads SGHNT; CDR2 reads YYREEE (reference sequence). CDR3 DNA: TGTGCCAGCAGCTTTGGAGGAACTAATGAAAAACTGTTTTTT. As protein: CASSFGGTNEKLFF.

The chain joins TRBV7-9 to TRBJ1-2; TRBD1 might be the D (6 bases). This CDR3 contains 18 residues. Germline CDR1 and CDR2: SEHNR and FQNEAQ (reference sequence). The V end was cut by 2 bases, the J end by 4 bases, with 23 bases between. The CDR3 DNA follows: TGTGCCAGCAGCTTAAGGGGGAGAAATAGGACAGCTTCCTATGGCTACACCTTC. This sequence encodes CASSLRGRNRTASYGYTF.

The chain has TRBV10-3 and TRBJ2-5; D might be TRBD1 (6 bases). CDR3 length equals 14 residues. V lost 10 bases, J lost 5 bases, and 20 bases lay in between. Germline-derived CDR1 and CDR2 are ENHRY and SYGVKD. The CDR3 DNA reads as TGTGCCACCACCCCCCGACAGGCTGCGGAGACCCAGTACTTC. Encoded protein: CATTPRQAAETQYF.

This clone has more than one count but fewer than ten. J is TRBJ1-2 and V is TRBV7-8, with unresolved D. Germline V gene lookup returns CDR1 SGHVS and CDR2 FQNEAQ. Trimming removed 5 bases at V and 5 bases at J, with 12 bases between. The CDR3 has 13 residues. For the CDR3, the DNA is TGTGCCAGCAGCGACAATGCGGGGTATGGCTACACCTTC. It translates to CASSDNAGYGYTF.

The chain combines TRBV9 with TRBJ2-6; a weak D match, TRBD1 (6 bases). The V end was cut by 7 bases, the J end by 0 bases, with 20 bases between. The V gene's germline CDR1 is SGDLS and CDR2 YYNGEE. This CDR3 region has 18 residues. The CDR3 nucleotides read TGTGCCAGCTCCGCCTCCCCGGGACAACTCTCTGGGGCCAACGTCCTGACTTTC. Protein sequence: CASSASPGQLSGANVLTF. The entire variable domain, with the rest obtained from reference TRBV9 and TRBJ2-6, is as follows: DSGVTQTPKHLITATGQRVTLRCSPRSGDLSVYWYQQSLDQGLQFLIQYYNGEERAKGNILERFSAQQFPDLHSELNLSSLELGDSALYFCASSASPGQLSGANVLTFGAGSRLTVL.

This clone has more than one count but fewer than ten. The rearrangement uses TRBV27 and TRBJ1-2, with TRBD1 as a possible D gene (6 bases). The V end was cut by 4 bases, the J end by 5 bases, with 14 bases between. The CDR3 has 14 amino acids. Germline V gene sequence: CDR1 MNHEY, CDR2 SMNVEV (reference sequence). The CDR3 DNA reads as TGTGCCAGCAGTTCGGGACAAGCTGGTTATGGCTACACCTTC. It yields the protein CASSSGQAGYGYTF.

This chain uses TRBV11-2 with TRBJ2-5; a possible D gene is TRBD2 (5 bases). V shed 2 bases and J shed 5 bases, with 9 bases lying between them. This CDR3 has 13 amino acids. The germline V gene encodes CDR1 SGHAT and CDR2 FQNNGV. The DNA of the CDR3 is TGTGCCAGCAGCTTATTAGAGGGTGAGACCCAGTACTTC. Its translation: CASSLLEGETQYF. The whole variable domain, remainder taken from reference TRBV11-2 and TRBJ2-5, is EAGVAQSPRYKIIEKRQSVAFWCNPISGHATLYWYQQILGQGPKLLIQFQNNGVVDDSQLPKDRFSAERLKGVDSTLKIQPAKLEDSAVYLCASSLLEGETQYFGPGTRLLVL.

This clone turned up a few times. The V and J genes are TRBV4-1 and TRBJ2-6, with 7 bases fitting TRBD1. The length of the CDR3 is 20 residues. Looked up from germline, CDR1 is MGHRA and CDR2 is YSYEKL. Trimming took 0 bases from V and 0 from J; bases not matched to a gene: 11. In DNA, the CDR3 is TGCGCCAGCAGCCAAGATAAAGGGGACAGACTGCTCTCTGGGGCCAACGTCCTGACTTTC. Translating gives CASSQDKGDRLLSGANVLTF.

There are a few counts of this clone. The chain combines TRBV5-1 with TRBJ2-7, with 14 bases aligning to TRBD2. With 4 bases clipped from V and 3 bases from J, the junction kept 9 bases outside the gene matches. The CDR3 length is 17 residues. Looked up from germline, CDR1 is SGHRS and CDR2 is YFSETQ. The CDR3 DNA reads as TGCGCCAGCAGCCACGGGACTAGCGGGAGCCTCGTCTACGAGCAGTACTTC. Translating gives CASSHGTSGSLVYEQYF.

The CDR3 is CASSPSTGVLAFF. For the CDR3, the DNA is TGTGCCAGCTCACCAAGCACAGGCGTTTTGGCTTTCTTT. The chain couples TRBV18 to TRBJ1-1; D perhaps matches TRBD1 (5 bases). Germline lookup yields CDR1 KGHSH and CDR2 LQKENI. The V gene lost 2 bases and the J gene lost 11 bases, with 15 bases spanning the gap. CDR3 length: 13 amino acids.

Concerning this clone: This sample includes further DNA sequences coding for the same CDR3. The genes are TRBV30 and TRBJ1-6, with 7 bases fitting TRBD1. The CDR3 is 15 residues long. J gave up 13 bases and V 2 bases, and 14 bases lay outside the gene matches. Germline V lookup: CDR1 GTSNPN, CDR2 SVGIG (reference sequence). This CDR3 reads CAWSLTDREEAPLHF. The CDR3 region has the DNA TGTGCCTGGAGTTTAACCGACAGGGAAGAAGCCCCCCTCCACTTT. Looking up the rest from reference TRBV30 and TRBJ1-6 gives the full variable domain: SQTIHQWPATLVQPVGSPLSLECTVEGTSNPNLYWYRQAAGRGLQLLFYSVGIGQISSEVPQNLSASRPQDRQFILSSKKLLLSDSGFYLCAWSLTDREEAPLHFGNGTRLTVT.

The rearrangement joins TRBV7-6 to TRBJ2-7; 11 bases line up with TRBD1. The CDR3 length is 13 residues. The V and J ends lost 5 bases and 6 bases, in that order; junction bases with no gene match: 3. Germline loops: CDR1 SGHVS, CDR2 FNYEAQ. CDR3: CASSKDRGREQYF. The CDR3 DNA is TGTGCCAGCAGCAAGGACAGGGGGCGCGAGCAGTACTTC.

The J gene is TRBJ1-1, the V gene TRBV2, with 12 bases lining up with TRBD1. V was clipped by 11 bases and J by 5 bases; unmatched bases: 6. The germline gives CDR1 SNHLY, CDR2 FYNNEI. The CDR3 spans 13 residues. The CDR3 DNA sequence: TGTGCCGGGACAGGGGGCGCGGGGACTGAAGCTTTCTTT. It is translated as CAGTGGAGTEAFF. Together with reference TRBV2 and TRBJ1-1, the CDR3 gives the full variable domain: EPEVTQTPSHQVTQMGQEVILRCVPISNHLYFYWYRQILGQKVEFLVSFYNNEISEKSEIFDDQFSVERPDGSNFTLKIRSTKLEDSAMYFCAGTGGAGTEAFFGQGTRLTVV.

The gene calls are TRBV5-1 and TRBJ2-3; 13 bases match TRBD2. The CDR3 spans 16 residues. Germline V gives CDR1 SGHRS, CDR2 YFSETQ. V shed 0 bases, J shed 5 bases, and the junction held 3 bases outside the gene matches. The CDR3 sequence: CASSLGGTSGIDTQYF. CDR3 bases: TGCGCCAGCAGCTTGGGAGGGACTAGCGGGATAGATACGCAGTATTTT.

V gene TRBV5-1 combines with J gene TRBJ2-3; TRBD1 might be the D (5 bases). With 0 bases removed from V and 6 bases from J, the gap between germline ends came to 17 bases. The germline gives CDR1 SGHRS, CDR2 YFSETQ. The CDR3 contains 16 residues. The CDR3 DNA is TGCGCCAGCAGCTTGGATACGGCAGGGCAATCGGATACGCAGTATTTT. This codes for CASSLDTAGQSDTQYF.

The genes are TRBV7-8 and TRBJ1-2; 9 bases match TRBD1. CDR3 length: 13 amino acids. Per the germline V gene, CDR1 is SGHVS and CDR2 is FQNEAQ. V gave up 5 bases and J gave up 4 bases; unmatched junction bases: 2. Here the CDR3 reads CASSPDRGYGYTF. The CDR3 DNA sequence: TGTGCCAGCAGCCCGGACAGGGGCTATGGCTACACCTTC.

This chain connects TRBV29-1 to TRBJ1-1; D is unresolved. The CDR3 sequence is 13 residues long. The V gene lost 4 bases and the J gene lost 6 bases, with 15 bases spanning the gap. The germline V gene encodes CDR1 SQVTM and CDR2 ANQGSEA. The CDR3 DNA follows: TGCAGCGTTGTTGTGGGAGGCAGCTCTGAAGCTTTCTTT. Translating gives CSVVVGGSSEAFF.

This chain joins TRBV19 and TRBJ1-1, with D uncertain. Trimming left V 1 base short and J 0 bases short, with 9 bases between. The CDR3 is 15 residues long. The germline CDR1 and CDR2 sequences are LNHDA and SQIVND (reference sequence). The DNA for the CDR3 is TGTGCCAGTAGTATAGGAGGCGGAATGAACACTGAAGCTTTCTTT. It is translated as CASSIGGGMNTEAFF.

This chain joins TRBV11-1 and TRBJ2-1; 11 bases agree with TRBD2. Germline V gene data show CDR1 as SGHAT and CDR2 as FQDESV (reference sequence). V trimming: 2 bases; J trimming: 4 bases; junction bases outside the gene matches: 10. The CDR3 is made up of 18 amino acids. This chain's CDR3 is CASSLRSLAGGSYNEQFF. The CDR3 DNA follows: TGTGCCAGCAGCTTAAGGTCCCTAGCGGGAGGTTCGTACAATGAGCAGTTCTTC.

This clone occurred a few times. The chain is built from TRBV4-1 and TRBJ2-7; the D gene is possibly TRBD1 (7 bases). Germline V gene data show CDR1 as MGHRA and CDR2 as YSYEKL. V lost 4 bases to trimming and J lost 1 base, with 26 bases between them. This CDR3 comprises 19 residues. CDR3 residues: CASSLFLPRRDRGSYEQYF. In DNA, the CDR3 is TGCGCCAGCAGCCTTTTCCTGCCCCGGAGGGACAGAGGGTCCTACGAGCAGTACTTC.

This chain links TRBV6-5 with TRBJ2-1; D possibly corresponds to TRBD2 (5 bases). This CDR3 spans 14 amino acids. Germline values: CDR1 MNHEY, CDR2 SVGAGI. Trimming stripped 2 bases from V and 8 bases from J, with 13 bases between. CDR3 loop: CASSYGGPRDEQFF. As DNA, the CDR3 is TGTGCCAGCAGTTACGGAGGACCTAGGGATGAGCAGTTCTTC.

V and J are TRBV6-5 and TRBJ2-3; 9 bases fit TRBD1. The CDR3 is 14 residues long. Germline trimming cut 5 bases from V and 2 bases from J; bases unmatched to any gene: 2. Germline-derived CDR1 and CDR2 are MNHEY and SVGAGI. The CDR3: CASSRDRATDTQYF. The CDR3 DNA is TGTGCCAGCAGTAGGGACAGGGCCACAGATACGCAGTATTTT.

A few counts support this clone. The rearrangement uses TRBV2 and TRBJ1-4; D might be TRBD1 (6 bases). Germline V gene lookup returns CDR1 SNHLY and CDR2 FYNNEI. This CDR3 contains 16 residues. Trimming took 6 bases from V and 3 from J, leaving 17 bases between them. The CDR3 DNA reads TGTGCCAGCAGACTAGAGCCGACAGGCCCTAATGAAAAACTGTTTTTT. Its translation: CASRLEPTGPNEKLFF.

The chain carries TRBV2 and TRBJ1-3, with 9 bases aligning to TRBD1. The CDR3 is made up of 16 amino acids. The V and J ends lost 6 bases and 0 bases, in that order; junction bases with no gene match: 6. Germline V CDR1 and CDR2: SNHLY, FYNNEI. The CDR3 DNA reads TGTGCCAGCAGGGGGAGGGACAGGGCCTCTGGAAACACCATATATTTT. This sequence encodes CASRGRDRASGNTIYF.